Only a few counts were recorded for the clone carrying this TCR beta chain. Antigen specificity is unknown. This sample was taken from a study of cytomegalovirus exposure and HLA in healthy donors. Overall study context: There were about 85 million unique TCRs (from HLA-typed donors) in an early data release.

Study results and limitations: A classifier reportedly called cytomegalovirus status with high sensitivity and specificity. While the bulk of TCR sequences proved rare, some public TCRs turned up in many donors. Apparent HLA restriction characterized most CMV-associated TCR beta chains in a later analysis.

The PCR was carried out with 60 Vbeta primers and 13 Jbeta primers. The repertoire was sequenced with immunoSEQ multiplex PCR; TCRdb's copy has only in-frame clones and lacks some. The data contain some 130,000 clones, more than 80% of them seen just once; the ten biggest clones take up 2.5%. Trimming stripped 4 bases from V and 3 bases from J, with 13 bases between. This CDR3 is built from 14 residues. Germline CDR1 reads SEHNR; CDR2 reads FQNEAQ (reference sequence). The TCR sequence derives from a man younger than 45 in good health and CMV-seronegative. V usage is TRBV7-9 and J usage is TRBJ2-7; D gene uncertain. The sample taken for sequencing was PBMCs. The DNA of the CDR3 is TGTGCCAGCAGCTGGGCGCGCGAATTCTACGAGCAGTACTTC. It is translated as CASSWAREFYEQYF.